This T cell receptor beta chain was identified in a study of blood T cell repertoires in COVID-19. In the study overall: T cells, B-cell-depleted T cells, or PBMCs provided the cDNA or gDNA that served as material.

Sequencing used immunoSEQ multiplex PCR; TCRdb keeps in-frame clones, though not all of them. The sample lists about 180,000 clones, more than 80% occurring once. Germline loops: CDR1 SGHRS, CDR2 YFSETQ. Trimming cost V 4 bases and J 0 bases; bases outside gene matches: 5. This CDR3 is 16 amino acids long. The sequenced material came from peripheral blood. The chain couples TRBV5-1 to TRBJ1-4, with 8 bases matching TRBD1. The sequence came from a human donor in a cohort sampled during active COVID-19. The CDR3 here is CASSPGQGSTNEKLFF. The CDR3 DNA reads TGCGCCAGCAGCCCAGGACAGGGCTCAACTAATGAAAAACTGTTTTTT.